The 22 T cell receptor beta chains reported below all come from one sample, sequenced in a study of CD8 T cells in ankylosing spondylitis. From the 5' RACE reads, TCRdb called clonotypes with MiXCR, one entry per CDR3 protein. This sample has hundreds of thousands of distinct CDR3 sequences; under 30% occur once, and the top ten carry around 6.3%. Specimen: blood, either unsorted or a sorted T cell fraction (not recorded which). Source of these receptors: a male donor with ankylosing spondylitis or in good health (not recorded which).

The table lists this clonotype with many counts. CDR3 coding DNA: TGTGCCAGCAGCTTGGGGGCCACGAGTCCGGGCTACACCTTC. Amino acids: CASSLGATSPGYTF. The J gene is TRBJ1-2, the V gene TRBV5-5; D is ambiguous. V lost 0 bases and J lost 8, with 14 bases in between. Germline assignment: CDR1 SGHKS and CDR2 YYEKEE (reference sequence). CDR3 length: 14 residues.

In its sample, this clonotype was seen many times. This chain links TRBV29-1 with TRBJ2-4; D is ambiguous. The CDR3 contains 14 residues. The germline V gene encodes CDR1 SQVTM and CDR2 ANQGSEA. The V gene lost 3 bases and the J gene lost 0 bases, with 9 bases spanning the gap. CDR3 amino acids: CSVDKGPAKNIQYF. CDR3 coding DNA: TGCAGCGTTGATAAAGGGCCAGCCAAAAACATTCAGTACTTC.

The chain joins TRBV19 to TRBJ2-1, with 8 bases matching TRBD2. CDR1 and CDR2 from the germline V gene are LNHDA and SQIVND (reference sequence). With 2 bases clipped from V and 5 bases from J, the junction kept 5 bases outside the gene matches. There are 15 residues in the CDR3. The chain's CDR3 is CASSITGLANNEQFF. The CDR3 DNA follows: TGTGCCAGTAGTATAACTGGACTAGCTAACAATGAGCAGTTCTTC.

This clonotype was recorded many times. The chain uses TRBV28 and TRBJ2-7; 7 bases align to TRBD2. V shed 2 bases and J 2 bases; nucleotides not matched to a gene: 6. Germline V CDR1 and CDR2: MDHEN, SYDVKM. The CDR3 spans 15 residues. CDR3 nucleotide sequence: TGTGCCAGCAGTTTACGGAGACTAGCCCCCTACGAGCAGTACTTC. It translates to CASSLRRLAPYEQYF.

Ten or more counts support this clonotype. The CDR3 DNA reads as TGCGCCAGCAGCTTGGATGGGGTGGGGAGCACTGAAGCTTTCTTT. Its protein is CASSLDGVGSTEAFF. This chain links TRBV5-1 with TRBJ1-1, with D unresolved. With 0 bases removed from V and 4 bases from J, the gap between germline ends came to 13 bases. This CDR3 contains 15 residues. Germline V gives CDR1 SGHRS, CDR2 YFSETQ.

This CDR3 reads CAISDPTGYQETQYF. DNA for the CDR3: TGTGCCATCAGTGACCCGACAGGGTACCAAGAGACCCAGTACTTC. This chain connects TRBV10-3 to TRBJ2-5; the match to TRBD1 covers 7 bases. V lost 3 bases, J lost 0 bases, and 4 bases stayed unmatched. Germline CDR1 ENHRY, CDR2 SYGVKD. The CDR3 sequence is 15 residues long.

The chain combines TRBV15 with TRBJ2-3, with TRBD2 matching 9 bases. Trimming removed 0 bases from V and 2 bases from J; junction bases left unmatched: 3. The CDR3 is made up of 16 amino acids. Germline V CDR1 and CDR2: LNHNV, YYDKDF (reference sequence). The CDR3 loop is CATSREGGRATDTQYF. CDR3 sequence (DNA): TGTGCCACCAGCAGAGAAGGCGGGAGGGCCACAGATACGCAGTATTTT.

The chain uses TRBV4-1 and TRBJ2-3, with D perhaps matching TRBD2 (6 bases). The length of the CDR3 is 16 residues. V was trimmed by 1 base and J by 5 bases, leaving 16 bases between them. Germline CDR1 and CDR2: MGHRA and YSYEKL. CDR3 nucleotide sequence: TGCGCCAGCAGCCAAGCTCGCGGGAAGGGTGGAGATACGCAGTATTTT. Translated: CASSQARGKGGDTQYF.

At least ten counts were recorded for this clonotype. The J gene is TRBJ2-7, the V gene TRBV29-1; unclear D gene. This CDR3 spans 11 amino acids. V lost 4 bases and J lost 4, with 8 bases in between. Germline CDR1 reads SQVTM; CDR2 reads ANQGSEA. CDR3 bases: TGCAGCGTTGGACAAGAATACGAGCAGTACTTC. It encodes CSVGQEYEQYF.

The rearrangement links TRBV7-6 to TRBJ1-1; unclear D gene. The germline V and J ends were trimmed by 0 bases and 0 bases, with 11 bases remaining between them. The CDR3 spans 16 residues. Germline values: CDR1 SGHVS, CDR2 FNYEAQ. CDR3 sequence (DNA): TGTGCCAGCAGCTTAGCGACCGGACGGCTGAACACTGAAGCTTTCTTT. Its protein is CASSLATGRLNTEAFF.

This clonotype was seen ten or more times. The genes are TRBV5-6 and TRBJ1-1; the D gene is possibly TRBD1 (5 bases). The CDR3 consists of 15 residues. Trimming left V 0 bases short and J 4 bases short, with 13 bases between. Looked up from germline, CDR1 is SGHDT and CDR2 is YYEEEE. This CDR3 reads CASSLARAGRTEAFF. The CDR3 nucleotides are TGTGCCAGCAGCTTGGCGAGGGCAGGGCGCACTGAAGCTTTCTTT.

This clonotype was counted ten times or more. The chain links TRBV5-6 to TRBJ2-5; TRBD1 matches 10 bases. Germline assignment: CDR1 SGHDT and CDR2 YYEEEE. This CDR3 comprises 14 residues. J lost 4 bases, V lost 5 bases, and 5 bases had no gene match. CDR3 in DNA: TGTGCCAGCAGGGCACGGGACAGGGGAGAGACCCAGTACTTC. Residues: CASRARDRGETQYF.

This clonotype was seen a few times. The CDR3 region is CASTPDRAYNEQFF. The CDR3 coding sequence is TGTGCCAGCACCCCCGACAGGGCCTACAATGAGCAGTTCTTC. V usage is TRBV2 and J usage is TRBJ2-1, with 7 bases aligning to TRBD1. The V segment lost 7 bases and the J segment 2 bases; nucleotides outside the gene matches: 5. The germline V gene has CDR1 SNHLY and CDR2 FYNNEI. This CDR3 is 14 amino acids long.

This clonotype has more than one count but fewer than ten. The genes are TRBV20-1 and TRBJ1-1; no clear D. The CDR3 covers 14 residues. V lost 1 base, J lost 1 base, and 10 bases lay in between. CDR1 and CDR2 (germline): DFQATT, SNEGSKA (reference sequence). CDR3 DNA sequence: TGCAGTGCTAGAGCCCTCTACAGGAACACTGAAGCTTTCTTT. Translating gives CSARALYRNTEAFF.

For this clonotype: A read error may be the cause here, since a much bigger clone is one base away. The chain links TRBV10-3 to TRBJ2-5, with 7 positions matching TRBD1. Unmatched junction bases numbered 11, after V lost 5 bases and J lost 5 bases. Germline values: CDR1 ENHRY, CDR2 SYGVKD. The CDR3 sequence is 15 residues long. In DNA, the CDR3 is TGTGCCATCAGTCGACAGGGTCCCCAAAACGAGACCCAGTACTTC. Translating it yields CAISRQGPQNETQYF.

There are a few counts of this clonotype. This sequence joins TRBV5-1 and TRBJ2-2, with D perhaps TRBD1 (5 bases). Trimming cost V 5 bases and J 6 bases, with 17 bases left between them. CDR1 and CDR2 (germline): SGHRS, YFSETQ. This CDR3 is 15 amino acids long. In DNA form, the CDR3 reads TGCGCCAGCAGTATAGTAGCAGGGATTTCCGGGGAGCTGTTTTTT. Translating gives CASSIVAGISGELFF.

This clonotype was recorded at least ten times. The DNA of the CDR3 is TGTGCCATCAGTGAGCCGAGGGAGCGGGATGCTAGCACAGATACGCAGTATTTT. Protein sequence: CAISEPRERDASTDTQYF. The chain joins TRBV10-3 to TRBJ2-3, with 7 bases lining up with TRBD2. CDR1 ENHRY and CDR2 SYGVKD come from the germline V gene. The CDR3 contains 18 residues. V lost 2 bases to trimming and J lost 0 bases; unmatched junction nucleotides: 11.

J is TRBJ2-1 and V is TRBV6-2 or TRBV6-3; 14 nucleotides align to TRBD2. Losses at the gene ends were 6 bases for V and 6 bases for J; bases not matched to a gene: 7. The CDR3 spans 16 residues. Germline values: CDR1 MNHEY, CDR2 SVGEGT. The CDR3, as DNA: TGTGCCAGCAGCCCACAGACTAGCGGGAGGGTCAATGAGCAGTTCTTC. This codes for CASSPQTSGRVNEQFF.

This clonotype was observed many times. The chain combines TRBV27 with TRBJ2-3; D is possibly TRBD1 (5 bases). The ends were cut back, 8 bases at V and 0 bases at J, with 12 bases in the middle. The CDR3 runs to 14 residues. Germline assignment: CDR1 MNHEY and CDR2 SMNVEV (reference sequence). The CDR3 DNA follows: TGTGCCAGCGGGGCTTCCTCTAGCACAGATACGCAGTATTTT. Amino acid sequence: CASGASSSTDTQYF.

V usage is TRBV5-1 and J usage is TRBJ2-1, with 8 nucleotides matching TRBD2. Trimming cost V 0 bases and J 7 bases; bases outside gene matches: 9. The CDR3 length is 16 residues. CDR1 SGHRS and CDR2 YFSETQ come from the germline V gene. The DNA for the CDR3 is TGCGCCAGCAGCTTGGAGAGCGGGAGCTATGGGAATGAGCAGTTCTTC. Its translation: CASSLESGSYGNEQFF.

For this clonotype: A much larger clone is a single base away; this may be a read error. The chain employs TRBV29-1 and TRBJ1-1, with D perhaps matching TRBD1 (6 bases). The CDR3 covers 13 residues. In germline, CDR1 is SQVTM, CDR2 ANQGSEA. For the CDR3, the DNA is TGCAGCGTTGGCCCCAGGGGTAGCACTAAAGCTTTCTTT. Encoded protein: CSVGPRGSTKAFF.

In regard to this clonotype: One junction end does not reproduce the germline sequence, and a read error may be involved. The chain links TRBV2 to TRBJ2-2, with 7 nucleotides matching TRBD2. The CDR3 has 16 residues. Germline V CDR1 and CDR2: SNHLY, FYNNEI. The CDR3 region has the DNA TGTGCTAGCAGAACTCCTAGCGGAGAGAACACCGGGGAGCTGTTTTTT. Translation: CASRTPSGENTGELFF.